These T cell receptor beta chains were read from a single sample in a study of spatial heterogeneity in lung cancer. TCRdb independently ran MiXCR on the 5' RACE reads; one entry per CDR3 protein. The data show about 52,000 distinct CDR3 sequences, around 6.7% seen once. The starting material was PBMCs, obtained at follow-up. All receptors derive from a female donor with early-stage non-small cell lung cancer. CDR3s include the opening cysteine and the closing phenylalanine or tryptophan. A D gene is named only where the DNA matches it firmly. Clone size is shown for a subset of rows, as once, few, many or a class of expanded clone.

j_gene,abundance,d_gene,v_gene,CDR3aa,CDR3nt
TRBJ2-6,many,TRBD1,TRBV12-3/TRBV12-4,CASSSTAQGAGANVLTF,TGTGCCAGCAGCTCAACCGCCCAGGGGGCTGGGGCCAACGTCCTGACTTTC
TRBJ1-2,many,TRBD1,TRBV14,CASSQDPRQGEVYGYTF,TGTGCCAGCAGCCAAGATCCCCGACAGGGGGAGGTCTATGGCTACACCTTC
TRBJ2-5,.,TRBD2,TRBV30,CAWSVGLGEETQYF,TGTGCCTGGAGTGTCGGACTAGGGGAAGAGACCCAGTACTTC
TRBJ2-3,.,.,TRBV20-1,CSAALGAFTDTQYF,TGCAGTGCAGCCTTAGGAGCCTTCACAGATACGCAGTATTTT
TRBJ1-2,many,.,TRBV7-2,CASSLGPSNYGYTF,TGTGCCAGCAGCTTAGGTCCATCAAACTATGGCTACACCTTC
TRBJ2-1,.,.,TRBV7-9,CASSLARQPANEQFF,TGTGCCAGCAGCTTAGCGCGGCAGCCCGCCAATGAGCAGTTCTTC
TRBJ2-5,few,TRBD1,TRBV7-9,CASSPQGAVETQYF,TGTGCCAGCAGCCCGCAGGGGGCTGTAGAGACCCAGTACTTC
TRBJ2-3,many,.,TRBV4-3,CASSQKERGTDTQYF,TGCGCCAGCAGCCAGAAGGAGCGGGGCACAGATACGCAGTATTTT
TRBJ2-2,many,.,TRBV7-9,CASSQGSGELFF,TGTGCCAGCAGTCAGGGGTCCGGGGAGCTGTTTTTT
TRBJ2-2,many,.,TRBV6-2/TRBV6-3,CASGLYTGELFF,TGTGCCAGCGGGTTATACACCGGGGAGCTGTTTTTT
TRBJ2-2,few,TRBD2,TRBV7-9,CASSQRGGGSNTEELFF,TGTGCCAGCAGCCAACGCGGCGGGGGTTCGAACACCGAGGAGCTGTTTTTT
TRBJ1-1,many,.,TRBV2,CASTLRGSGHTEAFF,TGTGCCAGCACCCTACGGGGATCGGGGCACACTGAAGCTTTCTTT
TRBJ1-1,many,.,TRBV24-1,CATTRATTAEAFF,TGTGCCACCACGAGGGCCACTACAGCTGAAGCTTTCTTT
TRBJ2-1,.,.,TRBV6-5,CASSPSRVGEQFF,TGTGCCAGCAGTCCTTCCAGGGTGGGTGAGCAGTTCTTC
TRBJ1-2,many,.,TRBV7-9,CASRLGGETDGYTF,TGTGCCAGCAGGTTAGGGGGAGAAACGGATGGCTACACCTTC
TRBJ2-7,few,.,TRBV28,CASSPAGDVRYEQYF,TGTGCCAGCAGCCCCGCGGGTGATGTGCGGTACGAGCAGTACTTC
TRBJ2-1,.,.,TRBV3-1,CASSLWESYNEQFF,TGTGCCAGCAGCCTCTGGGAGTCCTACAATGAGCAGTTCTTC
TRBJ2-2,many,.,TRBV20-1,CSARGATGELFF,TGCAGTGCTAGAGGAGCCACCGGGGAGCTGTTTTTT
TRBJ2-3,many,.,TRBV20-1,CSAELGGWDTQYF,TGCAGTGCGGAGTTGGGGGGTTGGGATACGCAGTATTTT
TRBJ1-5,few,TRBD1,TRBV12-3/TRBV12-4,CASADSGRGLQQPQHF,TGTGCCAGCGCCGATTCGGGCAGGGGGCTTCAACAGCCCCAGCATTTT
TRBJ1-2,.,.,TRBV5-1,CASSLDPHYGYTF,TGCGCCAGCAGCTTGGATCCCCACTATGGCTACACCTTC
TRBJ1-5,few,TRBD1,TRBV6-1,CASTDRAGQPQHF,TGTGCCAGCACTGACAGGGCAGGTCAGCCCCAGCATTTT
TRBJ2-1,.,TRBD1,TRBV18,CASSPDRASNEQFF,TGTGCCAGCTCACCGGACAGGGCTAGCAATGAGCAGTTCTTC
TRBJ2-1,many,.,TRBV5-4,CASSLLPWSNEQFF,TGTGCCAGCAGCTTGCTCCCGTGGAGTAATGAGCAGTTCTTC
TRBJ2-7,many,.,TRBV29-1,CSALFPRRDPSYEQYF,TGCAGCGCGTTGTTCCCCCGGAGGGATCCCTCCTACGAGCAGTACTTC
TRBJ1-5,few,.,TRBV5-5,CASSFPDQPQHF,TGTGCCAGCAGCTTTCCAGATCAGCCCCAGCATTTT
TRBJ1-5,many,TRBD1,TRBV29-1,CSVGTGEFNQPQHF,TGCAGCGTCGGGACAGGGGAATTCAATCAGCCCCAGCATTTT
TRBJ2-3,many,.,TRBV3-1,CASSQRVDTQYF,TGTGCCAGCAGCCAGAGAGTAGATACGCAGTATTTT
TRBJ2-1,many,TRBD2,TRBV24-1,CATSDSSGGAVSNEQFF,TGTGCCACCAGTGACTCTAGCGGGGGGGCCGTAAGCAATGAGCAGTTCTTC
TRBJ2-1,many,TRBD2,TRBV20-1,CSATMGLAGGAQFF,TGCAGTGCTACTATGGGACTAGCGGGGGGGGCGCAGTTCTTC
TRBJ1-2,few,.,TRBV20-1,CSAREGTGYTF,TGCAGTGCTAGAGAGGGTACTGGCTACACCTTC
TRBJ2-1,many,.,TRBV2,CASSEASWGWQFF,TGTGCCAGCAGTGAAGCCAGCTGGGGCTGGCAGTTCTTC
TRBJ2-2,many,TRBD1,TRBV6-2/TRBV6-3,CASSYQGAGELFF,TGTGCCAGCAGTTACCAGGGGGCCGGGGAGCTGTTTTTT
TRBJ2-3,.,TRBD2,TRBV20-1,CSARPPRGGTSGGLTDTQYF,TGCAGTGCTAGACCTCCCCGGGGCGGGACTAGCGGGGGTCTCACAGATACGCAGTATTTT
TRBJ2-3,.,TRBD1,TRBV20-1,CSASWTGSTDTQYF,TGCAGTGCATCGTGGACAGGGAGCACAGATACGCAGTATTTT
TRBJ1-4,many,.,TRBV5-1,CASSASGEKLFF,TGCGCCAGCAGCGCGTCAGGGGAAAAACTGTTTTTT
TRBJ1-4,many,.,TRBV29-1,CSVELVREKLFF,TGCAGCGTTGAATTGGTCCGGGAAAAACTGTTTTTT
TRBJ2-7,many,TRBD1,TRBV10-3,CAIRSTGGNYEQYF,TGTGCCATCAGATCGACAGGGGGAAACTACGAGCAGTACTTC
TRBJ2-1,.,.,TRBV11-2,CASSLPVEDHATVEQFF,TGTGCCAGCAGCTTACCAGTTGAGGATCACGCTACCGTTGAGCAGTTCTTC
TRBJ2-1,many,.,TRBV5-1,CASSSSGPPDEQFF,TGCGCCAGCAGTTCCTCCGGGCCCCCTGATGAGCAGTTCTTC
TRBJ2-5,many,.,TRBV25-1,CASSEWEEKTQYF,TGTGCCAGCAGTGAATGGGAAGAAAAGACCCAGTACTTC
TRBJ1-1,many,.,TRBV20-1,CSAHEEGGFAEAFF,TGCAGTGCCCACGAGGAGGGAGGTTTTGCTGAAGCTTTCTTT
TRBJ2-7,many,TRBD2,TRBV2,CATDAGGLAGILSYEQYF,TGTGCCACCGACGCGGGCGGGCTAGCGGGGATTCTCTCCTACGAGCAGTACTTC
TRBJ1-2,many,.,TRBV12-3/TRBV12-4,CASSSSLSANYGYTF,TGTGCCAGCAGTAGCTCGCTTTCAGCTAACTATGGCTACACCTTC
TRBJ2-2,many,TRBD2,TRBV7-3,CASSLWSGGNTGELFF,TGTGCCAGCAGCTTATGGTCGGGGGGAAACACCGGGGAGCTGTTTTTT
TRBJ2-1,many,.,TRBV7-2,CASSLDYYNEQFF,TGTGCCAGCAGCTTAGACTACTACAATGAGCAGTTCTTC
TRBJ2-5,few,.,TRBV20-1,CSARVRTQETQYF,TGCAGTGCTAGAGTTCGGACCCAAGAGACCCAGTACTTC
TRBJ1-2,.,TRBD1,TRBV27,CASRGTGGSLGYTF,TGTGCCAGCAGAGGGACAGGGGGCTCCCTCGGCTACACCTTC
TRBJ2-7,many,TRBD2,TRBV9,CASSVASGETYEQYF,TGTGCCAGCAGCGTAGCTAGCGGGGAAACCTACGAGCAGTACTTC
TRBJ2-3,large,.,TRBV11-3,CASSLAGPTDTQYF,TGTGCCAGCAGCTTAGCCGGCCCCACAGATACGCAGTATTTT
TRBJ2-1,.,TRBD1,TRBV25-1,CASHPGQGNNEQFF,TGTGCCAGCCATCCGGGACAGGGGAACAATGAGCAGTTCTTC
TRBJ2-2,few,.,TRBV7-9,CASSPMTNTGELFF,TGTGCCAGCAGCCCAATGACGAACACCGGGGAGCTGTTTTTT
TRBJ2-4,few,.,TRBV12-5,CASGLGAKNLAKNIQYF,TGTGCTAGTGGTTTGGGGGCAAAGAATCTAGCCAAAAACATTCAGTACTTC
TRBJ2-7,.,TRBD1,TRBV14,CASSQRQGLSNEQYF,TGTGCCAGCAGCCAGCGACAGGGTTTGAGCAACGAGCAGTACTTC
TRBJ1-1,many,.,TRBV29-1,CSVEEGEVWYTEAFF,TGCAGCGTTGAAGAAGGCGAGGTTTGGTACACTGAAGCTTTCTTT
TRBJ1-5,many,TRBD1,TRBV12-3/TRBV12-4,CASSFRQGSNQPQHF,TGTGCCAGCAGTTTTAGACAGGGCAGCAATCAGCCCCAGCATTTT
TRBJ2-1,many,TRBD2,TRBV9,CASSATTSGGYNEQFF,TGTGCCAGCAGCGCCACAACGAGCGGGGGATACAATGAGCAGTTCTTC